This T cell receptor (beta chain) is drawn from a study of regulatory T cells in long-lasting Graves disease. Study conclusions and caveats: Those with persistent disease had in common more public clonotypes (2,741) than new patients (roughly 970). Analysis covered peripheral blood alone, not thyroid tissue. Newly diagnosed Graves' patients exceeded persistent ones in TCR diversity.

This clonotype was found once. No antigen is known for it. Time point indicated: persistent/refractory GD, antithyroid drugs over 5 years with positive TRAb. Scientists built the TCR library using RNA that was extracted from PBMCs. An endocrinology department located in Xi'an, China, was where the patients came from. Construction of TCR beta libraries relied on iRepertoire HTBI primers and on Arm-PCR targeting CDR3 regions. TCRdb itself ran the multiplex PCR reads through MiXCR, one entry per CDR3 protein. The data show more than 650,000 distinct CDR3 sequences, around 32% seen once. Per germline, CDR1 MDHEN and CDR2 SYDVKM. This CDR3 region has 11 residues. The ends lost 8 bases at V and 7 bases at J; junction bases unmatched: 2.

The chain has TRBV28 and TRBJ1-5; 7 bases fit TRBD1. This material consisted of peripheral blood mononuclear cells (PBMCs), taken when the disease was refractory, from a patient treated with antithyroid drugs. The receptor was derived from a female donor with Graves disease. The CDR3 DNA is TGTGCCAGCCAGGGGGGGCAGCCCCAGCATTTT. This codes for CASQGGQPQHF. Drawing the rest from reference TRBV28 and TRBJ1-5, the complete variable domain is DVKVTQSSRYLVKRTGEKVFLECVQDMDHENMFWYRQDPGLGLRLIYFSYDVKMKEKGDIPEGYSVSREKKERFSLILESASTNQTSMYLCASQGGQPQHFGDGTRLSIL.